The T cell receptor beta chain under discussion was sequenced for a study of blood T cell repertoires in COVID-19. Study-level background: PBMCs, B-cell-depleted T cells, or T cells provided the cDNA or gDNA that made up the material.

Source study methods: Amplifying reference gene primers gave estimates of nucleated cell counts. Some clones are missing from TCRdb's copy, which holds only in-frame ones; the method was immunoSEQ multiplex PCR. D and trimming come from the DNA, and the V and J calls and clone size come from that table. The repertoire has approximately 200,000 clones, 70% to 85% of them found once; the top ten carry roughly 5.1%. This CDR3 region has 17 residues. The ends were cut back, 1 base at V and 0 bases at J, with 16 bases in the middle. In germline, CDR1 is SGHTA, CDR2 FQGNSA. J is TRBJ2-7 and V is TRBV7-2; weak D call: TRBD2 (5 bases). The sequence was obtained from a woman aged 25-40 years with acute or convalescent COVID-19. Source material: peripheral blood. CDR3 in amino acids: CASSLDPLARGSYEQYF. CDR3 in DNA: TGTGCCAGCAGCTTAGACCCTTTAGCGCGAGGCTCCTACGAGCAGTACTTC.